The 27 T cell receptor beta chains in this list originate from one sample, sequenced in a study of vaccination effects on CD4 cells after COVID-19. The repertoire was sequenced with immunoSEQ multiplex PCR; TCRdb's copy has only in-frame clones and lacks some. Altogether 9,500 to 15,000 clones are present, about three quarters being singletons, with the ten largest covering about 9.1%. Peptide-pool stimulation followed by sequencing identified expanded antigen-specific CD4+ clonotypes in the ViraFEST assay. On approximately day 9 of culture, CD4+ T cells were separated out. Participants received two doses of either the BNT162b2 or mRNA-1273 vaccine. These receptors' antigens are unknown. Material: CD4+ T cells from PBMCs cultured with SARS-CoV-2 spike peptides, obtained after COVID-19 vaccination. The receptors originated from a human donor who received a COVID-19 vaccine.

This clone showed up just a few times. The chain recombines TRBV5-4 with TRBJ1-2, with TRBD1 identical over 9 bases. The CDR3 covers 17 residues. Germline CDR1 and CDR2: SGHNT and YYREEE (reference sequence). V trimming: 6 bases; J trimming: 8 bases; junction bases outside the gene matches: 20. CDR3 DNA: TGTGCCAGCACCTCAATCTTGGGACAGGGATATACGTGGGGCTACACCTTC. Translating gives CASTSILGQGYTWGYTF. Supplemented by reference TRBV5-4 and TRBJ1-2, the full variable domain reads ETGVTQSPTHLIKTRGQQVTLRCSSQSGHNTVSWYQQALGQGPQFIFQYYREEENGRGNFPPRFSGLQFPNYSSELNVNALELDDSALYLCASTSILGQGYTWGYTFGSGTRLTVV.

The chain employs TRBV4-1 and TRBJ2-3, with 13 bases that match TRBD2. The V segment lost 4 bases and the J segment 7 bases; nucleotides outside the gene matches: 11. The CDR3 length is 17 residues. Germline CDR1 MGHRA, CDR2 YSYEKL. CDR3 in DNA: TGCGCCAGCAGCCCGAACCTACTAGCGGGAGGGCCCCATACGCAGTATTTT. Translation: CASSPNLLAGGPHTQYF.

The chain joins TRBV4-2 to TRBJ1-1; D uncertain. The CDR3 length is 15 residues. Germline V gene sequence: CDR1 LGHNA, CDR2 YNFKEQ. Trimming cost V 0 bases and J 2 bases, with 10 bases left between them. CDR3 loop: CASSQDRTANTEAFF. CDR3 coding DNA: TGTGCCAGCAGCCAAGATCGGACCGCCAACACTGAAGCTTTCTTT.

The table lists this clone with a few counts. The V and J genes are TRBV19 and TRBJ1-5; tentatively, D is TRBD1 (6 bases). Germline CDR1 LNHDA, CDR2 SQIVND (reference sequence). The CDR3 sequence is 15 residues long. The ends were cut back, 7 bases at V and 1 base at J, with 14 bases in the middle. The CDR3 DNA sequence: TGTGCCAGTAAAACTGAGGACAGAAGCAATCAGCCCCAGCATTTT. This encodes CASKTEDRSNQPQHF.

As regards this clone: The limits of the CDR3 on the DNA are not certain, so only TCRdb's listed CDR3 is given. The gene calls are TRBV5-5 and TRBJ1-5. The CDR3 has 17 amino acids, counting both end residues. Germline CDR1 reads SGHKS; CDR2 reads YYEKEE (reference sequence). The CDR3 region is CASSLSSSGRANQPQHF.

The chain carries TRBV6-5 and TRBJ2-7, with TRBD2 as a possible D gene (5 bases). The length of the CDR3 is 13 residues. Germline lookup yields CDR1 MNHEY and CDR2 SVGAGI. V lost 6 bases to trimming and J lost 4 bases, with 13 bases between them. In nucleotides, the CDR3 is TGTGCCAGCAGGGGAGAAGTGGCATACGAGCAGTACTTC. Translating gives CASRGEVAYEQYF.

The chain links TRBV28 to TRBJ2-3; 8 bases fit TRBD2. Trimming took 5 bases from V and 0 from J; bases not matched to a gene: 7. Germline values: CDR1 MDHEN, CDR2 SYDVKM. The CDR3 contains 16 residues. The CDR3 region is CASSQPGRDSTDTQYF. The CDR3 nucleotides read TGTGCCAGCAGTCAGCCCGGGAGGGATAGCACAGATACGCAGTATTTT.

This clone was detected once. This rearrangement joins TRBV3-1 (or the pseudogene TRBV3-2) to TRBJ2-2; D perhaps matches TRBD1 (6 bases). The CDR3 loop spans 15 amino acids. CDR1 and CDR2 from the germline V gene are LGHDT and YNNKEL (reference sequence). Trimming cost V 5 bases and J 3 bases, with 13 bases left between them. The CDR3 loop is CASSDRWGHTGELFF. CDR3 DNA: TGTGCCAGCAGCGACAGGTGGGGGCACACCGGGGAGCTGTTTTTT.

This clone was seen a single time. The chain carries TRBV13 and TRBJ2-4; TRBD2 aligns across 16 bases. CDR1 and CDR2 from the germline V gene are PRHDT and FYEKMQ (reference sequence). The ends lost 5 bases at V and 1 base at J; junction bases unmatched: 11. The CDR3 contains 20 residues. Here the CDR3 DNA reads TGTGCCAGCAGCAAGGCGGGACTAGCGGGGGGGCGTTGGGCCAAAAACATTCAGTACTTC. Amino acid sequence: CASSKAGLAGGRWAKNIQYF.

V gene TRBV25-1 combines with J gene TRBJ2-1, with TRBD1 matching 7 bases. CDR1 and CDR2 from the germline V gene are MGHDK and SYGVNS. V lost 6 bases to trimming and J lost 2 bases; unmatched junction nucleotides: 7. The CDR3 is 15 amino acids. CDR3: CASSVDRAPYNEQFF. In DNA, the CDR3 is TGTGCCAGCAGCGTCGACAGGGCACCCTACAATGAGCAGTTCTTC. The full variable domain, completed using reference TRBV25-1 and TRBJ2-1, is EADIYQTPRYLVIGTGKKITLECSQTMGHDKMYWYQQDPGMELHLIHYSYGVNSTEKGDLSSESTVSRIRTEHFPLTLESARPSHTSQYLCASSVDRAPYNEQFFGPGTRLTVL.

The chain links TRBV7-2 to TRBJ1-3; 7 positions match TRBD1. This CDR3 is 14 amino acids long. Germline assignment: CDR1 SGHTA and CDR2 FQGNSA. The ends lost 3 bases at V and 6 bases at J; junction bases unmatched: 5. The DNA for the CDR3 is TGTGCCAGCAGCTTCGGACAGGTCGCAAACACCATATATTTT. It encodes CASSFGQVANTIYF.

The chain recombines TRBV24-1 with TRBJ2-7, with D perhaps matching TRBD1 or TRBD2 (5 bases each). V lost 1 base and J 4 bases, leaving 13 bases between the germline ends. This CDR3 comprises 15 residues. Germline CDR1 KGHDR, CDR2 SFDVKD. The CDR3 protein is CATSDFRDGIYEQYF. The CDR3 region has the DNA TGTGCCACCAGTGATTTTAGGGACGGAATTTACGAGCAGTACTTC.

This rearrangement joins TRBV4-3 to TRBJ2-5, with D perhaps being TRBD1 or TRBD2 (5 bases each). V was clipped by 0 bases and J by 0 bases, with 14 bases between them. There are 17 residues in the CDR3. Germline-derived CDR1 and CDR2 are LGHNA and YSLEER. CDR3 coding DNA: TGCGCCAGCAGCCAAGACCCCCCGGGGACGTACCAAGAGACCCAGTACTTC. This translates into CASSQDPPGTYQETQYF.

The rearrangement joins TRBV4-1 to TRBJ2-1; tentatively, D is TRBD2 (6 bases). CDR1 is MGHRA and CDR2 is YSYEKL in the germline V gene. V was shortened by 10 bases and J by 0 bases, with 13 bases between the two germline ends. The CDR3 totals 14 residues. Here the CDR3 reads CATQPGSSYNEQFF. For the CDR3, the DNA is TGCGCCACCCAACCCGGGAGCTCCTACAATGAGCAGTTCTTC.

The rearrangement uses TRBV30 and TRBJ2-3; D is uncertain. This CDR3 spans 11 amino acids. Germline V lookup: CDR1 GTSNPN, CDR2 SVGIG (reference sequence). V lost 2 bases, J lost 4 bases, and 4 bases lay in between. CDR3 nucleotide sequence: TGTGCCTGGAGTCCAGCAGATACGCAGTATTTT. Protein product: CAWSPADTQYF. Using reference TRBV30 and TRBJ2-3 for the parts outside the CDR3, the full variable domain is SQTIHQWPATLVQPVGSPLSLECTVEGTSNPNLYWYRQAAGRGLQLLFYSVGIGQISSEVPQNLSASRPQDRQFILSSKKLLLSDSGFYLCAWSPADTQYFGPGTRLTVL.

J is TRBJ1-2 and V is TRBV3-1 (or the pseudogene TRBV3-2), with D hard to call. The CDR3 sequence is 16 residues long. CDR1 is LGHDT, CDR2 YNNKEL, per germline (reference sequence). The ends were cut back, 0 bases at V and 1 base at J, with 12 bases in the middle. In nucleotides, the CDR3 is TGTGCCAGCAGCCAAGACGGTGGCAGAATTAACTATGGCTACACCTTC. Its translation: CASSQDGGRINYGYTF.

The chain employs TRBV7-2 and TRBJ2-3, with no clear D. The CDR3 has 15 amino acids. The germline V gene has CDR1 SGHTA and CDR2 FQGNSA. The V end was cut by 3 bases, the J end by 0 bases, with 10 bases between. The CDR3 sequence: CASSFQVTSTDTQYF. The CDR3 DNA reads TGTGCCAGCAGCTTTCAGGTCACTAGCACAGATACGCAGTATTTT.

V and J are TRBV30 and TRBJ1-2; D gene unclear. In germline, CDR1 is GTSNPN, CDR2 SVGIG (reference sequence). CDR3 size: 13 residues. The ends were cut back, 2 bases at V and 4 bases at J, with 11 bases in the middle. Here the CDR3 reads CAWSYRAFYGYTF. DNA of the CDR3: TGTGCCTGGAGTTATCGGGCCTTCTATGGCTACACCTTC.

The V call is TRBV4-2, the J call TRBJ1-2; unclear D gene. Germline V CDR1 and CDR2: LGHNA, YNFKEQ. The CDR3 runs to 14 residues. Trimming pared 0 bases from V and 4 bases from J, leaving 9 bases between. The CDR3 nucleotides read TGTGCCAGCAGCCAAGATCATAACAGCTATGGCTACACCTTC. This codes for CASSQDHNSYGYTF.

This chain uses TRBV12-2 with TRBJ2-1; the D call in the table, TRBD2, was not verified against the DNA. TRBV12-2 is a known pseudogene. The CDR3 sequence is 19 residues long. As DNA, the CDR3 is TGTGCAAGTCGCTTCGGGACTAGCGGGAGGCCCTACTCCTACAATGAGCAGTTCTTC. Residues: CASRFGTSGRPYSYNEQFF.

The V call is TRBV19, the J call TRBJ1-3; D call uncertain. The CDR3 spans 14 residues. Trimming removed 1 base at V and 4 bases at J, with 8 bases between. Germline V gene data show CDR1 as LNHDA and CDR2 as SQIVND (reference sequence). The CDR3 here is CASSIGRRGNTIYF. CDR3 in DNA: TGTGCCAGTAGTATAGGGCGCAGAGGAAACACCATATATTTT.

The V gene is TRBV4-2, the J gene TRBJ1-1, with 11 positions matching TRBD1. Germline V gene sequence: CDR1 LGHNA, CDR2 YNFKEQ. J gave up 1 base and V 7 bases, and 20 bases lay outside the gene matches. This CDR3 is 20 amino acids long. This CDR3 is CASTSLYGGRTGGWNTEAFF. In DNA, the CDR3 is TGTGCCAGCACCTCACTCTATGGGGGACGGACAGGGGGCTGGAACACTGAAGCTTTCTTT.

The chain links TRBV7-2 to TRBJ2-1; 9 bases are a match to TRBD2. From germline, CDR1 is SGHTA and CDR2 FQGNSA. The CDR3 consists of 16 residues. V shed 7 bases, J shed 3 bases, and the junction held 10 bases outside the gene matches. The CDR3 DNA reads as TGTGCCAGCACCGAACGGGGTAGCGGGGGCTACAATGAGCAGTTCTTC. Its protein product is CASTERGSGGYNEQFF. Supplemented by reference TRBV7-2 and TRBJ2-1, the full variable domain reads GAGVSQSPSNKVTEKGKDVELRCDPISGHTALYWYRQSLGQGLEFLIYFQGNSAPDKSGLPSDRFSAERTGGSVSTLTIQRTQQEDSAVYLCASTERGSGGYNEQFFGPGTRLTVL.

This sequence joins TRBV5-5 and TRBJ2-7, with D maybe TRBD1 (5 bases). V lost 0 bases to trimming and J lost 3 bases, with 10 bases between them. Germline CDR1 SGHKS, CDR2 YYEKEE (reference sequence). This CDR3 is 14 amino acids long. The CDR3 sequence: CASSLGQGRYEQYF. The CDR3 DNA sequence: TGTGCCAGCAGCTTGGGGCAGGGCCGCTACGAGCAGTACTTC.

V and J are TRBV10-3 and TRBJ2-1; TRBD2 matches at 14 bases. Germline CDR1 ENHRY, CDR2 SYGVKD. The CDR3 covers 20 residues. V was clipped by 2 bases and J by 0 bases; unmatched bases: 9. DNA for the CDR3: TGTGCCATCAGTGAGCCGACTAGCGGGAGGGTTCCAAGCTCCTACAATGAGCAGTTCTTC. As protein: CAISEPTSGRVPSSYNEQFF.

The rearrangement joins TRBV24-1 to TRBJ2-2, with D possibly TRBD2 on 6 matching bases. Trimming left V 5 bases short and J 7 bases short, with 16 bases between. The V gene's germline CDR1 is KGHDR and CDR2 SFDVKD. This CDR3 has 15 residues. CDR3 bases: TGTGCCACCAGTGCTCTAGCCGGAGGGAACGGGGAGCTGTTTTTT. Translating gives CATSALAGGNGELFF.

The J gene is TRBJ1-1, the V gene TRBV3-1 (or the pseudogene TRBV3-2); 7 nucleotides match TRBD1. CDR1 and CDR2 (germline): LGHDT, YNNKEL (reference sequence). This CDR3 region has 14 residues. V was pared by 1 base and J by 5 bases, with 4 bases of the junction left unmatched. The CDR3 loop is CASSQVTGRTEAFF. CDR3 bases: TGTGCCAGCAGCCAAGTGACAGGGCGGACTGAAGCTTTCTTT.